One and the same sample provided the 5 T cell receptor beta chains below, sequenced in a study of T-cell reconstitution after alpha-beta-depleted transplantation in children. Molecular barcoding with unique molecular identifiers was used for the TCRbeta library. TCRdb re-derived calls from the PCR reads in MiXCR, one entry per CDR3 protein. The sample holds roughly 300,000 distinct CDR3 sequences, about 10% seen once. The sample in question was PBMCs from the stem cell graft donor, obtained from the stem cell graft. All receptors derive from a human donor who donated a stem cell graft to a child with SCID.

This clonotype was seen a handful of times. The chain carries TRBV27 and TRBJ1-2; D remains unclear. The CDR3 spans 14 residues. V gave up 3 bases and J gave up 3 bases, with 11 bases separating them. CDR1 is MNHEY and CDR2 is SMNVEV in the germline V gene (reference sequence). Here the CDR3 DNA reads TGTGCCAGCAGTTTGAATAGGGTTGACTATGGCTACACCTTC. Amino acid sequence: CASSLNRVDYGYTF.

This CDR3 is CASILTGGTKSEAFF. The CDR3 DNA follows: TGTGCCAGCATTTTGACAGGGGGCACAAAGTCTGAAGCTTTCTTT. The chain is built from TRBV6-5 and TRBJ1-1; TRBD1 agrees at 10 bases. Per the germline V gene, CDR1 is MNHEY and CDR2 is SVGAGI. This CDR3 is 15 amino acids long. Unmatched junction bases numbered 11, after V lost 7 bases and J lost 6 bases.

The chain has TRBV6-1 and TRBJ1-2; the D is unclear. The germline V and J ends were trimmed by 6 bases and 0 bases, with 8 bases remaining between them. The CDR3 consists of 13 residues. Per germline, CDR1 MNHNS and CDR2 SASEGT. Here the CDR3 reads CASSLNTNYGYTF. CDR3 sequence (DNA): TGTGCCAGCAGCCTTAATACTAACTATGGCTACACCTTC.

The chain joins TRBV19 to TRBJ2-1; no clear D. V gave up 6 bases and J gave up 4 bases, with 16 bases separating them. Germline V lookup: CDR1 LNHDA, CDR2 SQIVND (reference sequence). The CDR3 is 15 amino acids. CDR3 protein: CASSHAALGYNEQFF. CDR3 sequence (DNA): TGTGCCAGTAGCCATGCAGCCTTGGGGTACAATGAGCAGTTCTTC.

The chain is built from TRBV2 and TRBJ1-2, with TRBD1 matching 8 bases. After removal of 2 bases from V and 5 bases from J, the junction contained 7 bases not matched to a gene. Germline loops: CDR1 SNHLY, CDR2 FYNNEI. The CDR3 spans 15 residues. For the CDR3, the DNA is TGTGCCAGCAGTGAATTCAGGACAGGGTTTTATGGCTACACCTTC. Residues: CASSEFRTGFYGYTF.